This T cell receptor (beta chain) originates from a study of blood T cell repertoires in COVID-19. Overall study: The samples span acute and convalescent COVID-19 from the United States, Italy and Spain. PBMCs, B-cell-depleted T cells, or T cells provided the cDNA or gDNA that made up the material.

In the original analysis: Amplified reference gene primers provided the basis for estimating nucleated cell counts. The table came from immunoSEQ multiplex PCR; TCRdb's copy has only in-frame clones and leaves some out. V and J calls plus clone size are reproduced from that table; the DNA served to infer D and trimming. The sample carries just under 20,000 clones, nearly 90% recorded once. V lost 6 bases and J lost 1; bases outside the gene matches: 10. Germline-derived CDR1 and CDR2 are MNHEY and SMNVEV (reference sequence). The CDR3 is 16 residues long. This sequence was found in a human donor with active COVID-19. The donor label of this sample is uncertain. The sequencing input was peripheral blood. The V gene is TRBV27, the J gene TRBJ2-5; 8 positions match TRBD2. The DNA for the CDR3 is TGTGCCAGCAGACGCGAGGGGCGGGAGGCCCAAGAGACCCAGTACTTC. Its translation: CASRREGREAQETQYF.